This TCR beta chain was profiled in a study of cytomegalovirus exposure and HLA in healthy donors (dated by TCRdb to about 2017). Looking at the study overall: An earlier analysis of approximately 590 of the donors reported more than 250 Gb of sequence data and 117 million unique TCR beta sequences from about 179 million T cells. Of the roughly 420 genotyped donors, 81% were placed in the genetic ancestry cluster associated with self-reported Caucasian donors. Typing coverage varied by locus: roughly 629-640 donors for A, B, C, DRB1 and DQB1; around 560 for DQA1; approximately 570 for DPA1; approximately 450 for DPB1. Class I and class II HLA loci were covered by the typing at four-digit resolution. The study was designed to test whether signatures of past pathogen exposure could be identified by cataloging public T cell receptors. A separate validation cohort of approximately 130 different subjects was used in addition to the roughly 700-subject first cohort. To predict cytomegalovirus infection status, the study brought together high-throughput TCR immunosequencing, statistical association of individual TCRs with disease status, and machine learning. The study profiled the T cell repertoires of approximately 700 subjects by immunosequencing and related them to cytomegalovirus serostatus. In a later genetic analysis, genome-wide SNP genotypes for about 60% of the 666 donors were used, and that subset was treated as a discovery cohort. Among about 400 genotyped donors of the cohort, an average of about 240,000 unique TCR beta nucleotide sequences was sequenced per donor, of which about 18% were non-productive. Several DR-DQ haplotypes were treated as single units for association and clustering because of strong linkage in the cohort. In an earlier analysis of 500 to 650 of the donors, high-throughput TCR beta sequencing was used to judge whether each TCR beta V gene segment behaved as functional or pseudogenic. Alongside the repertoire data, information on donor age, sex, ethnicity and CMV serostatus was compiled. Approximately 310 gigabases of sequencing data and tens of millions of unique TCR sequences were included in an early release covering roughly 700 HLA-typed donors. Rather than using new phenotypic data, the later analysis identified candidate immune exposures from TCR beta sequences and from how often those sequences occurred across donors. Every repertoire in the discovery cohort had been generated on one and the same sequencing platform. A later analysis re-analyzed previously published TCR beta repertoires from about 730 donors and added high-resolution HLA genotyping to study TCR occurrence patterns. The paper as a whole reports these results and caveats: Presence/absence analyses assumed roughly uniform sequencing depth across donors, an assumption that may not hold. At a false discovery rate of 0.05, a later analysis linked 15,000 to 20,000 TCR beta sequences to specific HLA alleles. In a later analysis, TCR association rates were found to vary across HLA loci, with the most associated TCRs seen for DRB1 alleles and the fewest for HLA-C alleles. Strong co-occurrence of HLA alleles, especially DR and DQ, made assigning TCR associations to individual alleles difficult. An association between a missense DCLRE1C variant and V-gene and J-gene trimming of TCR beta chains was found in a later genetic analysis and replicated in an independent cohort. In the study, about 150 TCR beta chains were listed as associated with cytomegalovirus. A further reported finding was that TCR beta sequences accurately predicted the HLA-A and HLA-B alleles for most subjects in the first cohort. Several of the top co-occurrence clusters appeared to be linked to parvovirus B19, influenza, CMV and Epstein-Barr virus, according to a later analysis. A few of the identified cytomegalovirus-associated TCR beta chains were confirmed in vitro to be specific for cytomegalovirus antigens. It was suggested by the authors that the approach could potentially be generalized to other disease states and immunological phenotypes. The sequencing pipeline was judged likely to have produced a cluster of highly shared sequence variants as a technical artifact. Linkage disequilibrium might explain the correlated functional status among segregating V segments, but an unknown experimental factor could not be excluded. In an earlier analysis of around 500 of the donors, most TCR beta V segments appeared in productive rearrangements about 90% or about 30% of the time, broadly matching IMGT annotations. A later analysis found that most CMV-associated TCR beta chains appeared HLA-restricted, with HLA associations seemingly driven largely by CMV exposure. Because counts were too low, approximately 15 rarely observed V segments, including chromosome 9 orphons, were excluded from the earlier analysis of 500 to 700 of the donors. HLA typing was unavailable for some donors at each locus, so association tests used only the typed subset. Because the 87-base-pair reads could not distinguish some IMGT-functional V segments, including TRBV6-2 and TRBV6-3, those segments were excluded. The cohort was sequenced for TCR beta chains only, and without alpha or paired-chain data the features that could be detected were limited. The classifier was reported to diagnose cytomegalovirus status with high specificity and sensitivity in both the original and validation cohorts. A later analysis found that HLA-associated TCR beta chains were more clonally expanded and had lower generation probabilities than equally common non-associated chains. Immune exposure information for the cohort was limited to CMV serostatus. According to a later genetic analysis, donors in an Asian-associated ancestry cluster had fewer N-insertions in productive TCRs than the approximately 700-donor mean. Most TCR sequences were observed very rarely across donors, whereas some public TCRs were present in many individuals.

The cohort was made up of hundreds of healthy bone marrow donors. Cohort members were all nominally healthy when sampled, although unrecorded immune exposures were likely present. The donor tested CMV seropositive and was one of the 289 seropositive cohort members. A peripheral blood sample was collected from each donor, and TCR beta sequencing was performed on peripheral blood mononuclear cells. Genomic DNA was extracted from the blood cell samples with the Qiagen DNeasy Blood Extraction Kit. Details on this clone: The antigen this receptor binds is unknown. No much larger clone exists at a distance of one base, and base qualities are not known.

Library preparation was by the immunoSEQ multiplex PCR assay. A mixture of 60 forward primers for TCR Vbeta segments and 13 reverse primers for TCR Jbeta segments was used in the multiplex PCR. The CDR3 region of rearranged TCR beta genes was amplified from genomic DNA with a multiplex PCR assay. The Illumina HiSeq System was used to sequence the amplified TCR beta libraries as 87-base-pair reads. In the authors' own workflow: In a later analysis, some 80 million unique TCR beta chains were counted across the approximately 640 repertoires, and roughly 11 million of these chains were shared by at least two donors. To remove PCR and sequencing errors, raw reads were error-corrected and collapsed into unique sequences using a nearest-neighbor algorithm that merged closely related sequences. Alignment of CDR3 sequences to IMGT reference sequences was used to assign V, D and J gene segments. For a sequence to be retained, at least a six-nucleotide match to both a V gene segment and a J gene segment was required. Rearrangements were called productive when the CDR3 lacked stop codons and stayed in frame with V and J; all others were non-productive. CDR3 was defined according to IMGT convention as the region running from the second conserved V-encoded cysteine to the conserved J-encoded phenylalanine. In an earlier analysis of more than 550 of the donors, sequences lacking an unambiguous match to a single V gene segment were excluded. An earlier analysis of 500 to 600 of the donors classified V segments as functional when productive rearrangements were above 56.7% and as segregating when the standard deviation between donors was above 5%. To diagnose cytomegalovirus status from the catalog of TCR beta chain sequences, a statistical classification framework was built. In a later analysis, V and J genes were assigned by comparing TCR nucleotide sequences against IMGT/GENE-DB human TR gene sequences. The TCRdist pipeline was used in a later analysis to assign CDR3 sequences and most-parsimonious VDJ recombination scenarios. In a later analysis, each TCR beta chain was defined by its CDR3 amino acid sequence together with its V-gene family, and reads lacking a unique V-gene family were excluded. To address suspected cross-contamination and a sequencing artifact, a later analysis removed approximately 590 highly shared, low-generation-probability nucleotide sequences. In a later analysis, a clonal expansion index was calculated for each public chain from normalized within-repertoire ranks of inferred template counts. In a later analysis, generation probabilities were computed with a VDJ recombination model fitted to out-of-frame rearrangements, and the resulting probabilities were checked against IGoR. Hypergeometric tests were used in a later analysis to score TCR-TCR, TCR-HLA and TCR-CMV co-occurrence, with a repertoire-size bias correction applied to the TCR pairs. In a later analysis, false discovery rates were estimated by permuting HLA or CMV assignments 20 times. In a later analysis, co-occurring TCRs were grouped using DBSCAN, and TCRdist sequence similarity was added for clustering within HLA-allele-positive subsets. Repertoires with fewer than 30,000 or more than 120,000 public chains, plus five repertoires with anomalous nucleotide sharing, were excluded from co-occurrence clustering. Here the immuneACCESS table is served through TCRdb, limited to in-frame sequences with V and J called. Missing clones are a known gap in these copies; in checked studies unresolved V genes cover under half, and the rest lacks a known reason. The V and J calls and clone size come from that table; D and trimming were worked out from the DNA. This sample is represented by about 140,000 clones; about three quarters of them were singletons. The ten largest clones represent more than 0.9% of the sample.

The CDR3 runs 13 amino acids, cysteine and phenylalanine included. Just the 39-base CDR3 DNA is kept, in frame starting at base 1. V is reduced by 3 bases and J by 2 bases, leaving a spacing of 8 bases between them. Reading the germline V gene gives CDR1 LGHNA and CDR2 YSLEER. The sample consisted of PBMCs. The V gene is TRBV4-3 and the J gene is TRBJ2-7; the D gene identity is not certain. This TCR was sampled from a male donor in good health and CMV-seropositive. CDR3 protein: CASSQGFAYEQYF. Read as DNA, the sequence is TGCGCCAGCAGCCAGGGCTTTGCCTACGAGCAGTACTTC.